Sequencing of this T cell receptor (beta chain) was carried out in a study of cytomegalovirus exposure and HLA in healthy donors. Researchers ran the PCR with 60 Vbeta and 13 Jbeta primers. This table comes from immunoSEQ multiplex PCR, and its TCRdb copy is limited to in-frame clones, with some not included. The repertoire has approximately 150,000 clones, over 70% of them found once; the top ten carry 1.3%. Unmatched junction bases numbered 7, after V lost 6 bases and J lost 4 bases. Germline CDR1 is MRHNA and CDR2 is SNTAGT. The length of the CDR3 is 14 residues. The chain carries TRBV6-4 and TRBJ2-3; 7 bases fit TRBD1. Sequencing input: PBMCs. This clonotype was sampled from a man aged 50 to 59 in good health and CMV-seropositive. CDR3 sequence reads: CASRMTGTADTQYF. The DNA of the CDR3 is TGTGCCAGCAGAATGACAGGGACAGCAGATACGCAGTATTTT.